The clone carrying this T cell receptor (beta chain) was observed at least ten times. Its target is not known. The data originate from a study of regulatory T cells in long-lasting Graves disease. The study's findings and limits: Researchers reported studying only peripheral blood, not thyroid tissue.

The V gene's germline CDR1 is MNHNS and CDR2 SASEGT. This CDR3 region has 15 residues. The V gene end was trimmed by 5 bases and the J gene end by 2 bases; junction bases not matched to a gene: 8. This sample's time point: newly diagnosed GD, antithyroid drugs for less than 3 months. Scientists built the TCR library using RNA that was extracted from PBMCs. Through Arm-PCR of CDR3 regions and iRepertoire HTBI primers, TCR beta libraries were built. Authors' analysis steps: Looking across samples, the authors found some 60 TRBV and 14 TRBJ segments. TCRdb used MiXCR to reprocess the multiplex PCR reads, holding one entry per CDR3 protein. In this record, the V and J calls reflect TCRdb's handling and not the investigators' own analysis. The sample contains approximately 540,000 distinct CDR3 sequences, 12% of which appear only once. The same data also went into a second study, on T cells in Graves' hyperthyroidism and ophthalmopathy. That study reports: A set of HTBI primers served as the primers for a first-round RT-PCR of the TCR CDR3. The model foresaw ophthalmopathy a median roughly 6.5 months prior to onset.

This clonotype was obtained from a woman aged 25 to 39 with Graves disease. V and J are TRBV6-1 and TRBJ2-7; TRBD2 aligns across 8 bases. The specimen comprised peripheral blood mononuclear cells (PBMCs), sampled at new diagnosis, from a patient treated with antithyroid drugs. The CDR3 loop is CASSHTSGRTYEQYF. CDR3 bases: TGTGCCAGCAGTCATACTAGCGGAAGAACCTACGAGCAGTACTTC.